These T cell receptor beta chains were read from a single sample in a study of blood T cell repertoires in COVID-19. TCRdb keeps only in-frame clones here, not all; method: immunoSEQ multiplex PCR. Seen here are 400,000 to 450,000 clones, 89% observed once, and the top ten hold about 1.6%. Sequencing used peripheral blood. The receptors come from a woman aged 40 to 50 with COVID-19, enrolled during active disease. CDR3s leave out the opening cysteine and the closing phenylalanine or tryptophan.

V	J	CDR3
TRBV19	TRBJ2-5	ANPLLISSQETQY
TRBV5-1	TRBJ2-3	ASSPGQGADTQY
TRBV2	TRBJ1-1	ASSPRDWSEAF
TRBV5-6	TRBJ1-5	ASSFSGESNQPQH
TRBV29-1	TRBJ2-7	SGRDGSYEQY
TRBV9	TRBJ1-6	ASSEGLGNSPLH
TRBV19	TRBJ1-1	ASSSTRHTEAF
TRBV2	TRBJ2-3	ASTGASPTDTQY
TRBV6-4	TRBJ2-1	ASSDRAGGMNEQF
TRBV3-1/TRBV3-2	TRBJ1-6	ASSQGPSGAQPLH
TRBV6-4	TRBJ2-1	ASSPSGSSYNEQF
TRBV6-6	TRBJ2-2	ASSNPSGRSPGELF
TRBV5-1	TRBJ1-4	ASSLGQGVTNEKLF
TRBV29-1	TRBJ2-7	SVEDADNYEQY
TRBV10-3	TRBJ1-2	AISEGGNYGYT
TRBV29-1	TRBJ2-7	SVVGQGLAYEQY
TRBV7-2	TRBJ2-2	ASSLRGITGELF
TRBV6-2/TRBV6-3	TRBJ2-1	ASSYAPAYNEQF
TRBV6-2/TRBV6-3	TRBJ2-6	ASSSQDRAKGANVLT
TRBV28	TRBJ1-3	ASSFHPDISGNTIY
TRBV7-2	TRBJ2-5	ASSLQGTLVEETQY
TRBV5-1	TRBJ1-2	ASSFQPGGRSYGYT
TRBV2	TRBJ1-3	ASSEERDSGNTIY